This passage covers 5 T cell receptor beta chains from one sample sequenced in a study of blood T cell repertoires in COVID-19. The assay was immunoSEQ multiplex PCR, and TCRdb's table has in-frame clones only and misses some. The sample contains hundreds of thousands of clones, roughly 87% of which appear only once. What was sequenced was PBMCs or T cells enriched from blood (not recorded which). These receptors originate from a woman aged 25 to 39 who had recovered from COVID-19.

This clone showed up just once. The gene calls are TRBV19 and TRBJ2-5; 7 positions agree with TRBD2. Per the germline V gene, CDR1 is LNHDA and CDR2 is SQIVND (reference sequence). The CDR3 sequence is 15 residues long. Trimming removed 5 bases from V and 2 bases from J; junction bases left unmatched: 8. CDR3 sequence: CASSPEWRGQETQYF. The CDR3 DNA is TGTGCCAGTAGTCCTGAGTGGCGGGGGCAAGAGACCCAGTACTTC.

This clone was detected once. This rearrangement joins TRBV9 to TRBJ2-2; D unclear. Trimming left V 0 bases short and J 7 bases short, with 7 bases between. Germline lookup yields CDR1 SGDLS and CDR2 YYNGEE. This CDR3 comprises 13 residues. The CDR3 is CASSVAGGGELFF. In DNA form, the CDR3 reads TGTGCCAGCAGCGTAGCGGGTGGCGGGGAGCTGTTTTTT.

V and J are TRBV12-5 and TRBJ2-2; weak D call: TRBD2 (5 bases). The V end was cut by 1 base, the J end by 1 base, with 7 bases between. Germline CDR1 LGHNT, CDR2 FRNRAP. The CDR3 loop spans 15 amino acids. CDR3 loop: CASGLAGLNTGELFF. The CDR3 DNA is TGTGCTAGTGGTTTGGCAGGACTGAACACCGGGGAGCTGTTTTTT.

The V and J genes are TRBV5-1 and TRBJ2-7; TRBD2 agrees at 14 bases. The CDR3 extends over 15 amino acids. V shed 4 bases and J 4 bases; nucleotides not matched to a gene: 4. Per the germline V gene, CDR1 is SGHRS and CDR2 is YFSETQ. The chain's CDR3 is CASSLGTSGGYEQYF. DNA of the CDR3: TGCGCCAGCAGCCTAGGGACTAGCGGGGGATACGAGCAGTACTTC.

The V call is TRBV27, the J call TRBJ1-6, with 8 bases that match TRBD1. The CDR3 sequence is 15 residues long. The V and J ends lost 3 bases and 9 bases, in that order; junction bases with no gene match: 7. Germline CDR1 MNHEY, CDR2 SMNVEV (reference sequence). The CDR3 reads CASSFAGGDASPLHF. For the CDR3, the DNA is TGTGCCAGCAGTTTCGCAGGGGGCGATGCTTCACCCCTCCACTTT.